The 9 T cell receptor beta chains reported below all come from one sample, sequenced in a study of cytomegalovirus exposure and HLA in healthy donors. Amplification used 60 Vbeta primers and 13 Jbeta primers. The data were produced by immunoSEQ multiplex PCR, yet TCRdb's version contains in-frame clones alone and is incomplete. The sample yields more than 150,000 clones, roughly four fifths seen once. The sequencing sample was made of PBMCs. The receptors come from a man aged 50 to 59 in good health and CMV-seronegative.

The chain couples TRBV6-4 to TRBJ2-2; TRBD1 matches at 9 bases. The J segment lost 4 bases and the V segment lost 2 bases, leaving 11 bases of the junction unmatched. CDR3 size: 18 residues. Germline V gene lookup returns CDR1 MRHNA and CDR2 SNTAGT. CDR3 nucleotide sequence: TGTGCCAGCAGTGACCCGGGACAGGGAAGTAAAGGCACCGGGGAGCTGTTTTTT. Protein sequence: CASSDPGQGSKGTGELFF.

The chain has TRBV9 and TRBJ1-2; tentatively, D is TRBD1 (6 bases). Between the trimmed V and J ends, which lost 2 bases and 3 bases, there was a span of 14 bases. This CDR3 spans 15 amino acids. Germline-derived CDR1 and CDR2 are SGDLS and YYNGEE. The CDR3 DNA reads TGTGCCAGCAGCGTCCGACCAGGGGCGGACTATGGCTACACCTTC. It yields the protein CASSVRPGADYGYTF.

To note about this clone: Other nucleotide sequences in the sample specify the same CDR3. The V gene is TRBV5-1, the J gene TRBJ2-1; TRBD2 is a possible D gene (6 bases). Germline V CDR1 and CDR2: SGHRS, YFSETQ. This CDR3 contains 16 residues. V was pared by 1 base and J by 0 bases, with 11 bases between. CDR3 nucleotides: TGCGCCAGCAGCTTGTTGGCGGGGTCCTCCTACAATGAGCAGTTCTTC. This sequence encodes CASSLLAGSSYNEQFF.

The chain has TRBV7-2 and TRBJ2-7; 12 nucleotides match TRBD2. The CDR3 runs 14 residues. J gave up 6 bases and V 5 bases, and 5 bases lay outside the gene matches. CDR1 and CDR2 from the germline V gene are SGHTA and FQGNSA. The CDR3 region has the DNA TGTGCCAGCAGCGCAACTAGCGGGAGGATCGAGCAGTACTTC. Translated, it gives CASSATSGRIEQYF.

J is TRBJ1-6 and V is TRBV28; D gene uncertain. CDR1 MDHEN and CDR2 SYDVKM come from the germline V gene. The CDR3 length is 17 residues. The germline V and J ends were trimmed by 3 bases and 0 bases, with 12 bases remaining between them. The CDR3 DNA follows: TGTGCCAGCAGTTTGAAGGTCGCGGGCTCCTATAATTCACCCCTCCACTTT. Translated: CASSLKVAGSYNSPLHF.

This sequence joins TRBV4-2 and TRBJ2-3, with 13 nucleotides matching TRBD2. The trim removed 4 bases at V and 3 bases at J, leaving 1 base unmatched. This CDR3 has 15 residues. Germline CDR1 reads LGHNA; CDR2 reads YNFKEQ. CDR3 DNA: TGTGCCAGCAGCCGGGGACTAGCGGGGACAGATACGCAGTATTTT. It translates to CASSRGLAGTDTQYF.

This CDR3 is CASSLAFGAGDPSTGELFF. CDR3 sequence (DNA): TGTGCCAGCAGCTTAGCGTTTGGAGCGGGAGATCCGAGTACCGGGGAGCTGTTTTTT. This chain uses TRBV7-6 with TRBJ2-2, with 8 bases matching TRBD2. The V segment lost 0 bases and the J segment 5 bases; nucleotides outside the gene matches: 14. This CDR3 region has 19 residues. The germline V gene encodes CDR1 SGHVS and CDR2 FNYEAQ.

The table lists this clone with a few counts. CDR3 DNA: TGTGCCAGCAGCGCGTCCGTAGAGACTGAAGCTTTCTTT. Encoded protein: CASSASVETEAFF. The chain is built from TRBV2 and TRBJ1-1; no clear D. CDR3 length equals 13 residues. Germline CDR1 and CDR2: SNHLY and FYNNEI. The V end was cut by 6 bases, the J end by 5 bases, with 13 bases between.

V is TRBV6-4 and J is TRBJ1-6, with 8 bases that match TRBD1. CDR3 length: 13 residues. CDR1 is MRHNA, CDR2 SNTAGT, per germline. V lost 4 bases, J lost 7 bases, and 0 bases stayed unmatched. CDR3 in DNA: TGTGCCAGCAGTGGGACAGGGAATTCACCCCTCCACTTT. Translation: CASSGTGNSPLHF.